This T cell receptor (beta chain) was sequenced in a study of blood T cell repertoires in COVID-19. This clone came up a few times. Sequencing used immunoSEQ multiplex PCR; TCRdb keeps in-frame clones, though not all of them. The table has about 83,000 clones, just over 85% seen once; the top ten hold approximately 45%. The germline V gene encodes CDR1 MGHRA and CDR2 YSYEKL. The CDR3 length is 16 residues. V gave up 0 bases and J gave up 8 bases, with 14 bases separating them. This TCR was sampled from a human donor in a cohort sampled during active COVID-19. The rearrangement uses TRBV4-1 and TRBJ1-6, with a tentative D call TRBD1 (5 bases). Source material: peripheral blood. The CDR3 protein is CASSQDSRGVHSPLHF. The CDR3 DNA follows: TGCGCCAGCAGCCAAGACTCACGGGGGGTGCATTCACCCCTCCACTTT.